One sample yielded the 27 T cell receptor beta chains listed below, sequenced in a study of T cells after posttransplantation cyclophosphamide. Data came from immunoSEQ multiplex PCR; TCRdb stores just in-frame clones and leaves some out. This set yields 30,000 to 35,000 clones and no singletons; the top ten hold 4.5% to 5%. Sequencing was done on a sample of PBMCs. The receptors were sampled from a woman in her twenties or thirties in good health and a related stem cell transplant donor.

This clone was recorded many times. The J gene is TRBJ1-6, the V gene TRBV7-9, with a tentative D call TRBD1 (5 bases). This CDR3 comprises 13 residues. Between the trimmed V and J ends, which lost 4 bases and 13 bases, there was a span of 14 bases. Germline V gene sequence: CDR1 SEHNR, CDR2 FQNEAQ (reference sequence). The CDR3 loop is CASSSGTLMPLHF. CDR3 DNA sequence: TGTGCCAGCAGCTCCGGGACTCTAATGCCCCTCCACTTT.

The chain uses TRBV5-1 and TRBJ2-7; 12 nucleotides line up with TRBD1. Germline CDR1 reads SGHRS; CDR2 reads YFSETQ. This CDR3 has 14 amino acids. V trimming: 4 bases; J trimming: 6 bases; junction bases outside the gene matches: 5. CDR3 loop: CASSPGTGGIEQYF. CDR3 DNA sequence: TGCGCCAGCAGCCCCGGGACAGGGGGCATCGAGCAGTACTTC.

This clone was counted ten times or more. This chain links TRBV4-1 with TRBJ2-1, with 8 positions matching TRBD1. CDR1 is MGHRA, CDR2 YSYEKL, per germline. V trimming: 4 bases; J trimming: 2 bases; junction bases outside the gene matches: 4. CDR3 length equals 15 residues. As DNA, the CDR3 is TGCGCCAGCAGCCGCGGACAGGGCCCCTACAATGAGCAGTTCTTC. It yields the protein CASSRGQGPYNEQFF.

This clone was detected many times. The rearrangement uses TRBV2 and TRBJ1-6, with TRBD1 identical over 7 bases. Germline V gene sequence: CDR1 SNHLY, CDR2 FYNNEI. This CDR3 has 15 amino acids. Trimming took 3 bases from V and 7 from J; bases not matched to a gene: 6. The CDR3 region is CASSETGLSNSPLHF. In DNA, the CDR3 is TGTGCCAGCAGTGAGACAGGGTTATCGAATTCACCCCTCCACTTT.

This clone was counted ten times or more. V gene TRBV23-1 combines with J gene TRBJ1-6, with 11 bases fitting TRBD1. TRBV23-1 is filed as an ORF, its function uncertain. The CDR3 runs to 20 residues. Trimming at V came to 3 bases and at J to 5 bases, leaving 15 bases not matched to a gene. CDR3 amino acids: CASSHLRTGGVVDHNSPLHF. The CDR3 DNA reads TGCGCCAGCAGTCATCTTAGGACAGGGGGCGTGGTGGATCATAATTCACCCCTCCACTTT.

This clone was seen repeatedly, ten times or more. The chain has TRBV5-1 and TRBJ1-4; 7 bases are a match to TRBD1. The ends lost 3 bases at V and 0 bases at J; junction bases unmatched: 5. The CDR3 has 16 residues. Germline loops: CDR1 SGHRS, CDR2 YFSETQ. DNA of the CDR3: TGCGCCAGCAGCTGGGGACAGCTTGCAACTAATGAAAAACTGTTTTTT. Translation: CASSWGQLATNEKLFF.

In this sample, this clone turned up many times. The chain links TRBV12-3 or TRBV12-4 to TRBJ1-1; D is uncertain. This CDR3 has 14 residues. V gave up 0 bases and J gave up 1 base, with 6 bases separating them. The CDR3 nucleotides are TGTGCCAGCAGTTTAGCCCACAGGAACACTGAAGCTTTCTTT. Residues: CASSLAHRNTEAFF.

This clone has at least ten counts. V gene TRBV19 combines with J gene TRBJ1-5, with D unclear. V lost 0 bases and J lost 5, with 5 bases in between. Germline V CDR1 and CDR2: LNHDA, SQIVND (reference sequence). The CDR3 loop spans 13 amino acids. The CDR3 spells CASSIDRDQPQHF. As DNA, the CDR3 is TGTGCCAGTAGTATAGATCGGGATCAGCCCCAGCATTTT.

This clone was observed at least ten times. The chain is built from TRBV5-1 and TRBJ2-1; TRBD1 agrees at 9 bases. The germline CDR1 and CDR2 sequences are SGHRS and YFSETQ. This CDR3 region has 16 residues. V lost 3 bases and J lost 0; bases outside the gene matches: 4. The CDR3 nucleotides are TGCGCCAGCAGCTCTCCGGGACAGGGCTCCTACAATGAGCAGTTCTTC. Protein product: CASSSPGQGSYNEQFF. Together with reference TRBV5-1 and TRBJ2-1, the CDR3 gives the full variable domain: KAGVTQTPRYLIKTRGQQVTLSCSPISGHRSVSWYQQTPGQGLQFLFEYFSETQRNKGNFPGRFSGRQFSNSRSEMNVSTLELGDSALYLCASSSPGQGSYNEQFFGPGTRLTVL.

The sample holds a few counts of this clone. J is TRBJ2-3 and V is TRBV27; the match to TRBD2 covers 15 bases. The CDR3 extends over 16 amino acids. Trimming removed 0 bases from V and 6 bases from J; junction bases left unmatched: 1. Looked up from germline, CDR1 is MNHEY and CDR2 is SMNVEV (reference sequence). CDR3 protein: CASSLSGTSGGDTQYF. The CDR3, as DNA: TGTGCCAGCAGTTTATCGGGGACTAGCGGGGGGGATACGCAGTATTTT.

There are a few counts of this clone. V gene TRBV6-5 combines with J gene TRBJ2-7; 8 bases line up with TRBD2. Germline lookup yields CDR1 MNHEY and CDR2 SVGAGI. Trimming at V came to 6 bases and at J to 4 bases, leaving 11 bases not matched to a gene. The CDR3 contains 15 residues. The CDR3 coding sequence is TGTGCCAGCAGACCTACAGCGGGGGCCTTATACGAGCAGTACTTC. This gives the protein CASRPTAGALYEQYF.

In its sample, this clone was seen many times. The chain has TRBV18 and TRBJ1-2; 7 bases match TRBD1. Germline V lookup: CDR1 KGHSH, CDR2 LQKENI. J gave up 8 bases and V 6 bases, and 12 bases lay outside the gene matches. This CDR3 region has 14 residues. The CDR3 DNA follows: TGTGCCAGCTCCCCGACGACAGGGCTCTCCGGCTACACCTTC. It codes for CASSPTTGLSGYTF.

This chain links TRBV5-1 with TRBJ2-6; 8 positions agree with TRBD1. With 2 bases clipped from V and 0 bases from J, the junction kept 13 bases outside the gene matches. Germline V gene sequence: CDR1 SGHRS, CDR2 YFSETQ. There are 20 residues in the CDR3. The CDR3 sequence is CASSFRAGGPGASGANVLTF. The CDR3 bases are TGCGCCAGCAGCTTTAGGGCAGGGGGCCCCGGGGCCTCTGGGGCCAACGTCCTGACTTTC. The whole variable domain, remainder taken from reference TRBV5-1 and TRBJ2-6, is KAGVTQTPRYLIKTRGQQVTLSCSPISGHRSVSWYQQTPGQGLQFLFEYFSETQRNKGNFPGRFSGRQFSNSRSEMNVSTLELGDSALYLCASSFRAGGPGASGANVLTFGAGSRLTVL.

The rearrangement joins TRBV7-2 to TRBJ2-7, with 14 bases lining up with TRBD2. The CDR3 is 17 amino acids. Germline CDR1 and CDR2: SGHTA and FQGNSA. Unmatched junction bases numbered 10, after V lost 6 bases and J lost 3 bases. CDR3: CASSQALGLAGGYEQYF. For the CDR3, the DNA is TGTGCCAGCAGTCAAGCCCTCGGACTAGCGGGGGGCTACGAGCAGTACTTC.

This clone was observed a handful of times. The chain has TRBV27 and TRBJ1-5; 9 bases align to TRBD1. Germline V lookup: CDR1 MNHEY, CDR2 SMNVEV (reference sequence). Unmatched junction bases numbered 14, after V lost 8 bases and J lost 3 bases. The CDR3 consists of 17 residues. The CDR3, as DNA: TGTGCCAGCCCACCAGGACCGACAGGGGGTCTCAATCAGCCCCAGCATTTT. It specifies CASPPGPTGGLNQPQHF.

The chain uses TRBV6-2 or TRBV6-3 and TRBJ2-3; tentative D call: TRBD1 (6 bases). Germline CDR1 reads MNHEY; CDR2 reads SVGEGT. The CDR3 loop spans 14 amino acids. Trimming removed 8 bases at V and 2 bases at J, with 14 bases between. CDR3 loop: CASGRGFFTDTQYF. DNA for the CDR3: TGTGCCAGCGGAAGGGGGTTCTTCACAGATACGCAGTATTTT.

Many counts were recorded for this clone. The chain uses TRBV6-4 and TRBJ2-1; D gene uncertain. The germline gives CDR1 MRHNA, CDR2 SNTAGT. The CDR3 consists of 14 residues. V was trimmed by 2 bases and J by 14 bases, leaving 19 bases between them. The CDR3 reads CASSDTESSASKFF. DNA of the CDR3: TGTGCCAGCAGTGACACAGAAAGCTCAGCCTCGAAGTTCTTC.

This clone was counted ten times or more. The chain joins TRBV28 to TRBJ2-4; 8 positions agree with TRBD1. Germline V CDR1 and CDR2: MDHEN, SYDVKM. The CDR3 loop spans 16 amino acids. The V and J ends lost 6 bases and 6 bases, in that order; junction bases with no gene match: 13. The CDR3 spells CASSSAGQGLGNIQYF. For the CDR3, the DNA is TGTGCCAGCAGCTCGGCTGGACAGGGTCTTGGAAACATTCAGTACTTC.

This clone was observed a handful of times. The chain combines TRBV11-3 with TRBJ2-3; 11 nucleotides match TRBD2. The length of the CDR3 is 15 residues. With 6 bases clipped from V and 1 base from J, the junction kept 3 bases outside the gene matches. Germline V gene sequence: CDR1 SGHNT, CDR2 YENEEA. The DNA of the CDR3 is TGTGCCAGCAGAAAGACTAGCGGGGGCACAGATACGCAGTATTTT. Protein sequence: CASRKTSGGTDTQYF.

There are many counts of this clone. CDR3 residues: CASSYSGTGFHEQYF. The CDR3 coding sequence is TGTGCCAGCAGTTACTCCGGGACAGGTTTCCACGAGCAGTACTTC. The gene calls are TRBV6-2 or TRBV6-3 and TRBJ2-7; TRBD1 matches 8 bases. V gave up 0 bases and J gave up 5 bases; unmatched junction bases: 6. The CDR3 consists of 15 residues. The germline CDR1 and CDR2 sequences are MNHEY and SVGEGT.

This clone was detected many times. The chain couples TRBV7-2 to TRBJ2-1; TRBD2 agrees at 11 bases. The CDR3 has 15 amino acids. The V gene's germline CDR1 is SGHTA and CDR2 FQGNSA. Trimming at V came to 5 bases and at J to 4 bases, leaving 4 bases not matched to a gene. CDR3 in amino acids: CASSLTSGGYNEQFF. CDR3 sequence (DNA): TGTGCCAGCAGCCTAACTAGCGGGGGATACAATGAGCAGTTCTTC. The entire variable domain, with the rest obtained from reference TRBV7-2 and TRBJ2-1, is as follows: GAGVSQSPSNKVTEKGKDVELRCDPISGHTALYWYRQSLGQGLEFLIYFQGNSAPDKSGLPSDRFSAERTGGSVSTLTIQRTQQEDSAVYLCASSLTSGGYNEQFFGPGTRLTVL.

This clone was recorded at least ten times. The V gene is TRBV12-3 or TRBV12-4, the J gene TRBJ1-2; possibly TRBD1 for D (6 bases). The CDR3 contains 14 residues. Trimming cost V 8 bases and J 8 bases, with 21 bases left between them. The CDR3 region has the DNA TGTGCCAGCCGCCAGGGGCTGCCCTATAGCGGCTACACCTTC. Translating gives CASRQGLPYSGYTF.

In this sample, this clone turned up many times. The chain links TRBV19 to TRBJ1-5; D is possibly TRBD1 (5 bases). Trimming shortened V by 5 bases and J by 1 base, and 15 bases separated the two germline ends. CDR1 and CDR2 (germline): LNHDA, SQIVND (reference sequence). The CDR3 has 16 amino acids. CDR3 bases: TGTGCCAGTAGTTCCAGGGTAAGGGGAAGCAATCAGCCCCAGCATTTT. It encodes CASSSRVRGSNQPQHF.

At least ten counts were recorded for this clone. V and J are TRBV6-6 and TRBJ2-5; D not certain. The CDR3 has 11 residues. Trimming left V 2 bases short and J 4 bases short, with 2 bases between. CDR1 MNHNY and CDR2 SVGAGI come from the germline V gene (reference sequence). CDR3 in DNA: TGTGCCAGCAGTTACCGAGAGACCCAGTACTTC. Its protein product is CASSYRETQYF.

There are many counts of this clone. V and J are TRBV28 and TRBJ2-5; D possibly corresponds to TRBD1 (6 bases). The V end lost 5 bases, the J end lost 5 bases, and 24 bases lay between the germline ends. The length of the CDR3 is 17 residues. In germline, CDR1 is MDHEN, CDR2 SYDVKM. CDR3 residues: CASSDIFRQDPRETQYF. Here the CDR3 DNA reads TGTGCCAGCAGTGATATCTTCAGACAGGACCCGCGGGAGACCCAGTACTTC. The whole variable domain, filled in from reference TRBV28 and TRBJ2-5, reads DVKVTQSSRYLVKRTGEKVFLECVQDMDHENMFWYRQDPGLGLRLIYFSYDVKMKEKGDIPEGYSVSREKKERFSLILESASTNQTSMYLCASSDIFRQDPRETQYFGPGTRLLVL.

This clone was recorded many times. The CDR3 nucleotides read TGTGCCAGCAGCCAAGTGAGATGGGCCCCCGGTATTTCCTACAATGAGCAGTTCTTC. It translates to CASSQVRWAPGISYNEQFF. The V gene is TRBV14, the J gene TRBJ2-1; D is uncertain. Trimming shortened V by 1 base and J by 1 base, and 20 bases separated the two germline ends. Germline V gene lookup returns CDR1 SGHDN and CDR2 FVKESK. The CDR3 length is 19 residues.

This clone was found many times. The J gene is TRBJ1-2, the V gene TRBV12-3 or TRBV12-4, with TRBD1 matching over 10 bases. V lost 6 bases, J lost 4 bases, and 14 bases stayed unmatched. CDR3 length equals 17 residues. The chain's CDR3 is CASSPGGTGVRLYGYTF. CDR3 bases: TGTGCCAGCAGCCCAGGAGGGACAGGGGTGCGTCTCTATGGCTACACCTTC.